The 9 T cell receptor beta chains below all came from one sample that was sequenced in a study of cytomegalovirus exposure and HLA in healthy donors. PCR amplification relied on 60 Vbeta primers (plus 13 Jbeta primers). The repertoire was sequenced with immunoSEQ multiplex PCR; TCRdb's copy has only in-frame clones and lacks some. In the table there are just over 95,000 clones, just under 80% of which are singletons. The sequenced material came from PBMCs. These receptors all come from a woman aged 40 to 50 in good health and CMV-seropositive.

The CDR3 region has the DNA TGTGCCAGCGCTGGGGGACAGGGACCCTCCTACAATGAGCAGTTCTTC. Translating gives CASAGGQGPSYNEQFF. V gene TRBV9 combines with J gene TRBJ2-1; 9 bases are shared with TRBD1. The junction had 8 bases not matched to a gene; V was cut back by 7 bases and J by 0 bases. The V gene's germline CDR1 is SGDLS and CDR2 YYNGEE. CDR3 length: 16 residues. The variable domain in full, completed from reference TRBV9 and TRBJ2-1, reads DSGVTQTPKHLITATGQRVTLRCSPRSGDLSVYWYQQSLDQGLQFLIQYYNGEERAKGNILERFSAQQFPDLHSELNLSSLELGDSALYFCASAGGQGPSYNEQFFGPGTRLTVL.

The chain couples TRBV30 to TRBJ1-2, with D possibly TRBD1 on 5 matching bases. Per the germline V gene, CDR1 is GTSNPN and CDR2 is SVGIG (reference sequence). The CDR3 totals 12 residues. The V and J ends lost 5 bases and 8 bases respectively, with 15 bases between them. The CDR3 DNA is TGTGCCTGGGGCCCGGGGGAACGGGGCTACACCTTC. It specifies CAWGPGERGYTF.

This rearrangement joins TRBV4-1 to TRBJ1-2, with D possibly matching TRBD1 (6 bases). Germline CDR1 is MGHRA and CDR2 is YSYEKL. Deletions cut 5 bases from V and 2 bases from J, with 9 bases between. This CDR3 has 13 residues. This CDR3 reads CASSTDRNYGYTF. In DNA form, the CDR3 reads TGCGCCAGCAGCACAGACAGGAACTATGGCTACACCTTC.

The V gene is TRBV2, the J gene TRBJ2-5, with D perhaps TRBD2 (5 bases). Germline V gene data show CDR1 as SNHLY and CDR2 as FYNNEI. This CDR3 comprises 11 residues. Trimming shortened V by 5 bases and J by 6 bases, and 7 bases separated the two germline ends. The CDR3 DNA reads as TGTGCCAGCAGTCCCGGGAAGACCCAGTACTTC. Translated: CASSPGKTQYF.

The CDR3 sequence: CASSRQGFETQYF. The CDR3 region has the DNA TGCGCCAGCAGCAGACAGGGGTTTGAGACCCAGTACTTC. V usage is TRBV5-1 and J usage is TRBJ2-5; the match to TRBD1 covers 8 bases. The germline gives CDR1 SGHRS, CDR2 YFSETQ. The CDR3 sequence is 13 residues long. Trimming at V came to 4 bases and at J to 5 bases, leaving 4 bases not matched to a gene.

The chain uses TRBV11-2 and TRBJ2-2; D is uncertain. V was pared by 0 bases and J by 7 bases, with 6 bases between. In germline, CDR1 is SGHAT, CDR2 FQNNGV. The CDR3 has 13 residues. The CDR3 bases are TGTGCCAGCAGCTTAGATCAACACGGGGAGCTGTTTTTT. Protein product: CASSLDQHGELFF.

The chain carries TRBV7-9 and TRBJ2-1, with D perhaps matching TRBD2 (6 bases). The V gene's germline CDR1 is SEHNR and CDR2 FQNEAQ (reference sequence). Trimming left V 1 base short and J 15 bases short, with 10 bases between. The CDR3 loop spans 11 amino acids. Written as DNA, the CDR3 is TGTGCCAGCAGCTTAGGGGGGGAAGGGTTCTTC. The encoded protein is CASSLGGEGFF.

The V gene is TRBV6-4, the J gene TRBJ2-1, with 7 bases fitting TRBD2. The CDR3 is 16 amino acids. Per the germline V gene, CDR1 is MRHNA and CDR2 is SNTAGT. The trim removed 5 bases at V and 3 bases at J, leaving 10 bases unmatched. CDR3 sequence (DNA): TGTGCCAGCAGTCCCCAGACTAGCCTGAACTACAATGAGCAGTTCTTC. Residues: CASSPQTSLNYNEQFF.

This sequence joins TRBV4-1 and TRBJ2-3; 8 bases line up with TRBD1. The CDR3 has 16 residues. CDR1 MGHRA and CDR2 YSYEKL come from the germline V gene. V shed 0 bases and J 6 bases; nucleotides not matched to a gene: 8. The CDR3 loop reads CASSQDRTGTGDTQYF. As DNA, the CDR3 is TGCGCCAGCAGCCAAGATAGGACAGGGACTGGTGATACGCAGTATTTT.